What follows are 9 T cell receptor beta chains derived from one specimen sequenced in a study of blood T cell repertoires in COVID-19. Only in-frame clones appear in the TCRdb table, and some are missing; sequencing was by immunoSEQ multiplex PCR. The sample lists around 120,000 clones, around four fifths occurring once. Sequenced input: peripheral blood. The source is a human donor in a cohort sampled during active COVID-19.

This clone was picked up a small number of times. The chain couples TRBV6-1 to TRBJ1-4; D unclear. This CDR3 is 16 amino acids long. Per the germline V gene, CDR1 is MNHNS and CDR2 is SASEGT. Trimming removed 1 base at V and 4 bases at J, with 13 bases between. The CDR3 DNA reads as TGTGCCAGCAGTGAAGGCTTTAGGAGGGTTAATGAAAAACTGTTTTTT. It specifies CASSEGFRRVNEKLFF.

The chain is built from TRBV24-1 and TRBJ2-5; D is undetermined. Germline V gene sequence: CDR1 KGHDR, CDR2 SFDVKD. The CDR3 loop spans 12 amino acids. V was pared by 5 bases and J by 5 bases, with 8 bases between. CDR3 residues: CATSGSAETQYF. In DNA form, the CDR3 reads TGTGCCACCAGTGGGTCCGCGGAGACCCAGTACTTC.

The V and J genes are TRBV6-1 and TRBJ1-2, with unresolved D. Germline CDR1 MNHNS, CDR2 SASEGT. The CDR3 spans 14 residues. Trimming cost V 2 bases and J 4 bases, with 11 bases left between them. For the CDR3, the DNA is TGTGCCAGCAGTGAAAGAGGGTCTGTCTATGGCTACACCTTC. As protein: CASSERGSVYGYTF.

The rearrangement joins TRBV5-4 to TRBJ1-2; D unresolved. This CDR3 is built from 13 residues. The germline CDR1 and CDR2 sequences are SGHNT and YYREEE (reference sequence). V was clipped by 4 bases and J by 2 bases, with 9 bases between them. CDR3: CASSPGKNYGYTF. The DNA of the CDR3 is TGTGCCAGCAGCCCCGGGAAGAACTATGGCTACACCTTC.

CDR3 nucleotide sequence: TGCGCCAGCAGCTTGGAACGGACAGGGGATAATTCACCCCTCCACTTT. It yields the protein CASSLERTGDNSPLHF. The rearrangement links TRBV5-1 to TRBJ1-6; 9 bases agree with TRBD1. The V gene end was trimmed by 0 bases and the J gene end by 5 bases; junction bases not matched to a gene: 3. This CDR3 has 16 amino acids. CDR1 is SGHRS and CDR2 is YFSETQ in the germline V gene.

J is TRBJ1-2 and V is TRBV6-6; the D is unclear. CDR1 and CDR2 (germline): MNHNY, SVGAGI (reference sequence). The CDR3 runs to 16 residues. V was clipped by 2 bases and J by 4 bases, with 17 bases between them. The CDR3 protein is CASSYPEVISLYGYTF. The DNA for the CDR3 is TGTGCCAGCAGTTACCCGGAGGTGATTTCCCTCTATGGCTACACCTTC.

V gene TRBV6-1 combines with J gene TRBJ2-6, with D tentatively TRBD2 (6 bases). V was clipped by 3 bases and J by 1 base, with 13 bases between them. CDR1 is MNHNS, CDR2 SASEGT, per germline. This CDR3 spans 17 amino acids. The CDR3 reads CASSDRWGVSGANVLTF. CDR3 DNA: TGTGCCAGCAGTGATCGTTGGGGGGTATCTGGGGCCAACGTCCTGACTTTC.

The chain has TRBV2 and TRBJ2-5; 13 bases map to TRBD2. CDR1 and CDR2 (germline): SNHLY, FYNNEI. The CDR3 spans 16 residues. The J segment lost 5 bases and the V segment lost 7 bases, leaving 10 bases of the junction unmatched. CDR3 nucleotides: TGTGCCAGCAACAGCGGACTAGCGGGAGTGGGGGAGACCCAGTACTTC. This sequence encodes CASNSGLAGVGETQYF.

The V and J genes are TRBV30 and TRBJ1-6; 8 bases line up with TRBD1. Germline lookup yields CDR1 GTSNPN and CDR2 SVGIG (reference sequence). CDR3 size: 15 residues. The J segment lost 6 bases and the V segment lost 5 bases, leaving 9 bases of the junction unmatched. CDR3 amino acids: CAWRRGGTGNSPLHF. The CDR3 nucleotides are TGTGCCTGGCGCCGGGGAGGGACAGGTAATTCACCCCTCCACTTT.